Following are 22 T cell receptor beta chains from one sample sequenced in a study of blood T cells in healthy people across ages. Alongside a J-beta primer mix, a sample-barcoded 5' primer served in a second PCR lasting roughly 6 to 11 cycles. Via MiXCR, TCRdb re-called the 5' RACE reads, giving one row per CDR3 protein. The sample holds 550,000 to 700,000 distinct CDR3 sequences, approximately 30% seen once. The sequencing input was blood. The source is a woman in her seventies in good health.

The chain carries TRBV9 and TRBJ2-4, with 8 bases matching TRBD2. The germline gives CDR1 SGDLS, CDR2 YYNGEE. Unmatched junction bases numbered 2, after V lost 0 bases and J lost 9 bases. This CDR3 is built from 13 residues. The CDR3 nucleotides are TGTGCCAGCAGCGTAGAACTAGCGGCCATTCAGTACTTC. It yields the protein CASSVELAAIQYF.

V gene TRBV29-1 combines with J gene TRBJ1-2; D is perhaps TRBD1 (5 bases). Germline V gene sequence: CDR1 SQVTM, CDR2 ANQGSEA. Trimming stripped 7 bases from V and 4 bases from J, with 10 bases between. The CDR3 is 11 amino acids. CDR3 residues: CSADSLYGYTF. The CDR3 bases are TGCAGCGCCGACAGTCTCTATGGCTACACCTTC.

Note on this clonotype: One end of the junction does not line up with germline, which may come from a read error. The genes are TRBV3-1 and TRBJ1-2; unclear D gene. This CDR3 has 11 amino acids. Germline V lookup: CDR1 LGHDT, CDR2 YNNKEL (reference sequence). DNA of the CDR3: TGTGCCAGCAGCCAAGATATGGTGACGCTCTTC. Amino acid sequence: CASSQDMVTLF.

This clonotype occurred a few times. CDR3 nucleotides: TGTGCCAGCAGCCAGAGGGCTAGCGGGGGACCCTACGAGCAGTACTTC. It is translated as CASSQRASGGPYEQYF. This chain uses TRBV7-2 with TRBJ2-7; 10 nucleotides match TRBD2. V lost 5 bases and J lost 2; bases outside the gene matches: 9. Germline-derived CDR1 and CDR2 are SGHTA and FQGNSA. The CDR3 length is 16 residues.

The J gene is TRBJ2-1, the V gene TRBV6-2 or TRBV6-3, with 9 bases matching TRBD2. Germline V lookup: CDR1 MNHEY, CDR2 SVGEGT. This CDR3 is built from 17 residues. With 3 bases clipped from V and 3 bases from J, the junction kept 9 bases outside the gene matches. The CDR3 bases are TGTGCCAGCAGTTATCACATCGGCGGGGGGGACTACAATGAGCAGTTCTTC. This sequence encodes CASSYHIGGGDYNEQFF.

The rearrangement uses TRBV7-2 and TRBJ2-4, with D uncertain. Germline CDR1 reads SGHTA; CDR2 reads FQGNSA. Trimming left V 3 bases short and J 0 bases short, with 6 bases between. This CDR3 has 14 residues. CDR3 in amino acids: CASSFDLAKNIQYF. CDR3 sequence (DNA): TGTGCCAGCAGCTTCGATTTAGCCAAAAACATTCAGTACTTC.

The chain employs TRBV4-3 and TRBJ2-1; D is perhaps TRBD1 (6 bases). V was pared by 1 base and J by 1 base, with 11 bases between. The CDR3 runs 16 residues. Germline CDR1 is LGHNA and CDR2 is YSLEER. The CDR3: CASSQAPRGSYNEQFF. CDR3 bases: TGCGCCAGCAGCCAAGCGCCGAGGGGGTCCTACAATGAGCAGTTCTTC.

In this sample, this clonotype turned up a few times. The V and J genes are TRBV5-1 and TRBJ2-5; the match to TRBD2 covers 9 bases. The end of the DNA is better explained by TRBJ2-7, so the J call may be wrong. CDR3 length equals 16 residues. Germline lookup yields CDR1 SGHRS and CDR2 YFSETQ. As DNA, the CDR3 is TGCGCCAGCAGCTCTCTAGCGGGGCCGTCCTCCTACGAGCAGTACTTC. Its protein is CASSSLAGPSSYEQYF.

Here the CDR3 DNA reads TGCAGCGCGGGTGGGGACGGCAATCAGCCCCAGCATTTT. Encoded protein: CSAGGDGNQPQHF. V is TRBV29-1 and J is TRBJ1-5, with D possibly matching TRBD1 (5 bases). V lost 7 bases and J 2 bases, leaving 12 bases between the germline ends. This CDR3 is built from 13 residues. Germline loops: CDR1 SQVTM, CDR2 ANQGSEA.

This chain joins TRBV6-5 and TRBJ1-2; 8 bases line up with TRBD1. J lost 8 bases, V lost 8 bases, and 19 bases had no gene match. This CDR3 has 16 residues. CDR1 and CDR2 (germline): MNHEY, SVGAGI. The CDR3 nucleotides are TGTGCCAGCCACGACCAGGGGGCTCAGGGAGTGCACGGCTACACCTTC. Its translation: CASHDQGAQGVHGYTF.

This clonotype was counted a few times. J is TRBJ2-5 and V is TRBV29-1, with D possibly TRBD1 on 6 matching bases. CDR1 is SQVTM and CDR2 is ANQGSEA in the germline V gene. The length of the CDR3 is 11 residues. The CDR3: CSARQGETQYF. The CDR3 nucleotides read TGCAGTGCTAGGCAGGGGGAGACCCAGTACTTC.

This clonotype was detected a few times. This chain links TRBV5-1 with TRBJ2-5, with D perhaps TRBD1 (5 bases). Trimming stripped 0 bases from V and 6 bases from J, with 15 bases between. Per germline, CDR1 SGHRS and CDR2 YFSETQ. The CDR3 has 15 residues. Here the CDR3 DNA reads TGCGCCAGCAGCTTGGGGGGCAGGGCAAGAAAGACCCAGTACTTC. Translating gives CASSLGGRARKTQYF.

This clonotype has just a few counts. The rearrangement joins TRBV7-3 to TRBJ1-2, with 10 bases that match TRBD1. Germline loops: CDR1 SGHTA, CDR2 FQGTGA. This CDR3 comprises 13 residues. V lost 5 bases to trimming and J lost 7 bases; unmatched junction nucleotides: 4. CDR3 nucleotide sequence: TGTGCCAGCAGCCTTCGGGACAGGGGTGGCTACACCTTC. Protein: CASSLRDRGGYTF.

The rearrangement links TRBV5-1 to TRBJ2-1; D gene ambiguous. V shed 1 base and J shed 0 bases, with 11 bases lying between them. CDR1 is SGHRS, CDR2 YFSETQ, per germline. This CDR3 contains 16 residues. This chain's CDR3 is CASSLTPHRSYNEQFF. CDR3 nucleotides: TGCGCCAGCAGCTTGACTCCGCATCGCTCCTACAATGAGCAGTTCTTC.

A few counts support this clonotype. The rearrangement uses TRBV20-1 and TRBJ2-5, with TRBD2 matching 9 bases. Germline CDR1 and CDR2: DFQATT and SNEGSKA (reference sequence). V was clipped by 6 bases and J by 6 bases; unmatched bases: 11. The CDR3 runs to 14 residues. The CDR3 here is CSAGGGGAEKTQYF. The CDR3 region has the DNA TGCAGTGCCGGGGGCGGGGGGGCCGAAAAGACCCAGTACTTC.

CDR3 in amino acids: CASSYSRPGSNEKLFF. The CDR3 DNA follows: TGTGCCAGCAGTTACTCGAGGCCAGGATCGAATGAAAAACTGTTTTTT. The V gene is TRBV6-6, the J gene TRBJ1-4; unclear D gene. CDR3 size: 16 residues. Deletions cut 0 bases from V and 5 bases from J, with 13 bases between. CDR1 and CDR2 (germline): MNHNY, SVGAGI (reference sequence).

This chain links TRBV11-2 with TRBJ1-3; TRBD1 agrees at 11 bases. Germline trimming cut 5 bases from V and 4 bases from J; bases unmatched to any gene: 22. The CDR3 contains 21 residues. Per germline, CDR1 SGHAT and CDR2 FQNNGV. CDR3 protein: CASSPSSGRTGGATRGNTIYF. CDR3 nucleotide sequence: TGTGCCAGCAGCCCCAGTTCCGGACGGACAGGGGGCGCAACAAGGGGAAACACCATATATTTT.

As to this clonotype: At one of its ends the junction is not consistent with the germline gene, which may arise from a read error. The chain recombines TRBV5-1 with TRBJ1-2; tentative D call: TRBD1 (5 bases). This CDR3 region has 13 residues. In germline, CDR1 is SGHRS, CDR2 YFSETQ. The CDR3 loop reads CASTSSEGISYTF. For the CDR3, the DNA is TGCGCCAGCACAAGCTCCGAGGGGATAAGCTACACTTTC. The whole variable domain, filled in from reference TRBV5-1 and TRBJ1-2, reads KAGVTQTPRYLIKTRGQQVTLSCSPISGHRSVSWYQQTPGQGLQFLFEYFSETQRNKGNFPGRFSGRQFSNSRSEMNVSTLELGDSALYLCASTSSEGISYTFGSGTRLTVV.

V usage is TRBV21-1 and J usage is TRBJ1-4; TRBD1 reflects the table's D call only, with no check against the DNA. TRBV21-1 corresponds to a pseudogene. This CDR3 is 19 amino acids long. CDR3 protein: CASSKLGQGAGEANEKLFF. The CDR3 DNA reads TGTGCCAGCAGCAAGCTCGGACAGGGGGCAGGGGAGGCTAATGAAAAACTGTTTTTT.

V and J are TRBV5-1 and TRBJ2-3; 9 bases match TRBD2. Germline lookup yields CDR1 SGHRS and CDR2 YFSETQ. This CDR3 comprises 15 residues. V lost 3 bases, J lost 5 bases, and 7 bases stayed unmatched. CDR3 bases: TGCGCCAGCAGCTACCGTAGCGGGGGTAAAGATACGCAGTATTTT. Translated, it gives CASSYRSGGKDTQYF.

The table lists this clonotype with a few counts. Since a much larger clone is just one base distant, this may be a read error. The chain links TRBV3-1 to TRBJ1-1; D not resolved. Germline V CDR1 and CDR2: LGHDT, YNNKEL (reference sequence). Trimming cost V 7 bases and J 4 bases, with 19 bases left between them. This CDR3 contains 15 residues. CDR3: CASTPYGRHRTEAFF. The CDR3, as DNA: TGTGCCAGCACCCCGTACGGCAGGCACCGCACTGAAGCTTTCTTT.

This clonotype was recorded a few times. The V and J genes are TRBV20-1 and TRBJ1-6; 10 bases are a match to TRBD1. This CDR3 contains 15 residues. The germline V gene has CDR1 DFQATT and CDR2 SNEGSKA (reference sequence). The J segment lost 7 bases and the V segment lost 6 bases, leaving 9 bases of the junction unmatched. CDR3 nucleotide sequence: TGCAGTGCGCTCCCGGGACAGGGGACGAATTCACCCCTCCACTTT. Protein: CSALPGQGTNSPLHF.